Below, one T cell receptor beta chain is given with its context. The antigen is not known. The data stem from a study of cytomegalovirus exposure and HLA in healthy donors. With 60 Vbeta and 13 Jbeta primers, the PCR was carried out. Sequenced by immunoSEQ multiplex PCR; TCRdb stores in-frame clones only, minus some. Of about 150,000 clones listed, 60% to 85% are singletons. Study conclusions and caveats: In a later analysis, across HLA loci, associated TCR counts were highest for DRB1, lowest for HLA-C. In vitro data verified a few CMV-associated chains as specific for CMV antigens.

Sequences were obtained from PBMCs. This TCR came from a female donor in good health and CMV-seropositive.

This CDR3 is CASRGWGEDKNIQYF. The CDR3 DNA reads TGTGCCAGCAGGGGGTGGGGGGAAGATAAAAACATTCAGTACTTC. This chain connects TRBV6-5 to TRBJ2-4, with D perhaps TRBD2 (6 bases). The germline CDR1 and CDR2 sequences are MNHEY and SVGAGI. The CDR3 is 15 residues long. The V and J ends lost 6 bases and 4 bases respectively, with 16 bases between them.